These 20 T cell receptor beta chains originate from one sample sequenced in a study of cytomegalovirus exposure and HLA in healthy donors. The study ran its PCR with 60 Vbeta and 13 Jbeta primers. The protocol was immunoSEQ multiplex PCR, while the TCRdb copy is restricted to in-frame clones and leaves out a portion. There are 150,000 to 170,000 clones in the sample; about 76% occur only once, and about 8.3% lies in the top ten. The sequenced sample was PBMCs. Receptors were obtained from a man aged 30-40 years in good health and CMV-seropositive.

The chain recombines TRBV30 with TRBJ2-1; 10 bases are a match to TRBD1. CDR1 GTSNPN and CDR2 SVGIG come from the germline V gene (reference sequence). Trimming removed 2 bases from V and 0 bases from J; junction bases left unmatched: 7. The length of the CDR3 is 17 residues. CDR3 protein: CAWSPGRTGGSYNEQFF. The CDR3, as DNA: TGTGCCTGGAGTCCAGGAAGGACAGGGGGCTCCTACAATGAGCAGTTCTTC.

The V call is TRBV30, the J call TRBJ1-2, with TRBD1 identical over 9 bases. This CDR3 is 13 amino acids long. Germline trimming cut 5 bases from V and 6 bases from J; bases unmatched to any gene: 7. CDR1 and CDR2 (germline): GTSNPN, SVGIG (reference sequence). Here the CDR3 DNA reads TGTGCCTGGGGTCCTCGGACAGGGGATGGCTACACCTTC. Translated: CAWGPRTGDGYTF.

This clone was recorded once. The V gene is TRBV28, the J gene TRBJ2-7; 7 bases agree with TRBD1. J gave up 2 bases and V 6 bases, and 4 bases lay outside the gene matches. The CDR3 has 13 residues. Germline assignment: CDR1 MDHEN and CDR2 SYDVKM. The DNA of the CDR3 is TGTGCCAGCAGCCGACAGGGCCCCTACGAGCAGTACTTC. Protein sequence: CASSRQGPYEQYF.

The rearrangement joins TRBV4-1 to TRBJ2-3; weak D call: TRBD2 (6 bases). This CDR3 is built from 14 residues. Germline V gene sequence: CDR1 MGHRA, CDR2 YSYEKL. V gave up 4 bases and J gave up 10 bases, with 18 bases separating them. DNA of the CDR3: TGCGCCAGCAGCCTTTCGGGAGACGAGGTGGCGCAGTATTTT. Amino acid sequence: CASSLSGDEVAQYF.

In the case of this clone: Distinct nucleotide sequences in the sample also encode this CDR3. The chain links TRBV28 to TRBJ1-5; D possibly corresponds to TRBD1 (5 bases). The CDR3 contains 15 residues. Trimming took off 3 bases at V and 11 bases at J, with 20 bases between the two ends. Germline CDR1 is MDHEN and CDR2 is SYDVKM. The DNA of the CDR3 is TGTGCCAGCAGTTTGGATGGGGGAGGTAGACAAGCCCAGCATTTT. Its translation is CASSLDGGGRQAQHF.

The chain recombines TRBV7-2 with TRBJ2-7; TRBD1 aligns across 8 bases. The CDR3 is 15 residues long. Germline values: CDR1 SGHTA, CDR2 FQGNSA. The trim removed 1 base at V and 6 bases at J, leaving 8 bases unmatched. CDR3 amino acids: CASSLEGQGALEQYF. For the CDR3, the DNA is TGTGCCAGCAGCTTAGAGGGGCAGGGGGCTCTCGAGCAGTACTTC.

The chain recombines TRBV29-1 with TRBJ2-4, with 9 bases fitting TRBD1. The V gene's germline CDR1 is SQVTM and CDR2 ANQGSEA. The CDR3 is 13 residues long. The ends lost 7 bases at V and 7 bases at J; junction bases unmatched: 8. The CDR3 coding sequence is TGCAGCGGTAAGGGACAGGGCCCGAACATTCAGTACTTC. Protein product: CSGKGQGPNIQYF.

This clone was found a few times. The rearrangement uses TRBV19 and TRBJ1-5; the D is unclear. The CDR3 spans 15 residues. Germline-derived CDR1 and CDR2 are LNHDA and SQIVND (reference sequence). V was pared by 5 bases and J by 2 bases, with 13 bases between. The DNA for the CDR3 is TGTGCCAGTAGTGTACTGATAGGAGGCAATCAGCCCCAGCATTTT. Amino acid sequence: CASSVLIGGNQPQHF. The whole variable domain, filled in from reference TRBV19 and TRBJ1-5, reads DGGITQSPKYLFRKEGQNVTLSCEQNLNHDAMYWYRQDPGQGLRLIYYSQIVNDFQKGDIAEGYSVSREKKESFPLTVTSAQKNPTAFYLCASSVLIGGNQPQHFGDGTRLSIL.

The chain links TRBV9 to TRBJ2-7; 8 bases align to TRBD1. Germline CDR1 is SGDLS and CDR2 is YYNGEE. Trimming removed 3 bases from V and 6 bases from J; junction bases left unmatched: 11. The CDR3 covers 15 residues. In DNA, the CDR3 is TGTGCCAGCAGCGGACCTGGACAGGGTGTACGCGAGCAGTACTTC. It specifies CASSGPGQGVREQYF.

The genes are TRBV10-2 and TRBJ2-7; D perhaps matches TRBD1 (5 bases). This CDR3 has 16 residues. CDR1 and CDR2 (germline): WSHSY, SAAADI. V lost 0 bases and J 6 bases, leaving 18 bases between the germline ends. CDR3 protein: CASSESRQSVQGEQYF. As DNA, the CDR3 is TGCGCCAGCAGTGAGTCGAGGCAGAGCGTCCAGGGCGAGCAGTACTTC.

This sequence joins TRBV2 and TRBJ2-5, with a possible D match to TRBD2 (7 bases). The tail of the sequence fits TRBJ2-7 better, so the J call may be wrong. CDR3 length: 14 residues. Germline V gives CDR1 SNHLY, CDR2 FYNNEI. The CDR3 here is CASRGRGGNYEQYF. The CDR3 nucleotides read TGTGCCAGCAGGGGGAGGGGGGGAAACTACGAGCAGTACTTC.

This chain connects TRBV30 to TRBJ2-5; weak D call: TRBD2 (6 bases). The CDR3 has 15 residues. V was clipped by 0 bases and J by 2 bases, with 13 bases between them. Germline V CDR1 and CDR2: GTSNPN, SVGIG (reference sequence). The CDR3 here is CAWSVFGTLQETQYF. In DNA, the CDR3 is TGTGCCTGGAGTGTATTCGGGACTTTGCAAGAGACCCAGTACTTC.

The V call is TRBV11-2, the J call TRBJ2-3; 8 bases are shared with TRBD2. CDR3 length equals 15 residues. V shed 8 bases and J 4 bases; nucleotides not matched to a gene: 11. The germline V gene encodes CDR1 SGHAT and CDR2 FQNNGV. CDR3 coding DNA: TGTGCCAGCCCTGGAAGCAGCGGGGGATCAGATACGCAGTATTTT. Its protein is CASPGSSGGSDTQYF.

This clone has a single count. In DNA form, the CDR3 reads TGTGCCTGGAGTGGGGGGCCCGTTTTAGCTTTCTTT. It translates to CAWSGGPVLAFF. The chain combines TRBV30 with TRBJ1-1; tentative D call: TRBD1 (6 bases). This CDR3 spans 12 amino acids. The V end lost 1 base, the J end lost 10 bases, and 13 bases lay between the germline ends. Germline-derived CDR1 and CDR2 are GTSNPN and SVGIG (reference sequence).

This clone was seen a handful of times. V is TRBV30 and J is TRBJ1-5; 7 bases align to TRBD1. Germline assignment: CDR1 GTSNPN and CDR2 SVGIG (reference sequence). This CDR3 has 14 residues. Trimming at V came to 0 bases and at J to 3 bases, leaving 2 bases not matched to a gene. CDR3: CAWSVQGLNQPQHF. CDR3 DNA sequence: TGTGCCTGGAGTGTACAGGGGCTCAATCAGCCCCAGCATTTT. The complete variable domain, with remaining parts taken from reference TRBV30 and TRBJ1-5, reads SQTIHQWPATLVQPVGSPLSLECTVEGTSNPNLYWYRQAAGRGLQLLFYSVGIGQISSEVPQNLSASRPQDRQFILSSKKLLLSDSGFYLCAWSVQGLNQPQHFGDGTRLSIL.

This chain joins TRBV11-2 and TRBJ2-3; 7 bases agree with TRBD1. The V segment lost 7 bases and the J segment 11 bases; nucleotides outside the gene matches: 9. The CDR3 has 12 residues. Germline CDR1 is SGHAT and CDR2 is FQNNGV. The CDR3, as DNA: TGTGCCAGCACCATACAGGGGCTTTGGCAGTATTTT. This codes for CASTIQGLWQYF.

CDR3 sequence: CASSPGQARVGYTF. CDR3 DNA sequence: TGTGCCAGCAGTCCGGGACAGGCGCGAGTTGGCTACACCTTC. This chain links TRBV6-5 with TRBJ1-2; 8 nucleotides align to TRBD1. The CDR3 has 14 amino acids. Germline CDR1 is MNHEY and CDR2 is SVGAGI. Unmatched junction bases numbered 9, after V lost 5 bases and J lost 7 bases.

The rearrangement uses TRBV6-1 and TRBJ2-3; D is possibly TRBD1 (5 bases). This CDR3 comprises 15 residues. The germline V gene encodes CDR1 MNHNS and CDR2 SASEGT. Trimming left V 6 bases short and J 2 bases short, with 15 bases between. Written as DNA, the CDR3 is TGTGCCAGCAGAGGCTTTCAGGGTTTCACAGATACGCAGTATTTT. The encoded protein is CASRGFQGFTDTQYF.

This clone was seen a single time. V gene TRBV19 combines with J gene TRBJ2-2, with a possible D match to TRBD1 (5 bases). This CDR3 contains 16 residues. Trimming stripped 7 bases from V and 4 bases from J, with 19 bases between. The germline CDR1 and CDR2 sequences are LNHDA and SQIVND (reference sequence). The CDR3 reads CASTPLGAETTGELFF. The DNA for the CDR3 is TGTGCCAGTACCCCTTTAGGGGCAGAGACCACCGGGGAGCTGTTTTTT. The full variable domain, rest sourced from reference TRBV19 and TRBJ2-2, is DGGITQSPKYLFRKEGQNVTLSCEQNLNHDAMYWYRQDPGQGLRLIYYSQIVNDFQKGDIAEGYSVSREKKESFPLTVTSAQKNPTAFYLCASTPLGAETTGELFFGEGSRLTVL.

The rearrangement links TRBV18 to TRBJ1-1; 7 nucleotides align to TRBD1. The CDR3 runs 14 residues. V was pared by 3 bases and J by 8 bases, with 9 bases of the junction left unmatched. CDR1 and CDR2 (germline): KGHSH, LQKENI. The CDR3 protein is CASSPPRQGAEAFF. DNA for the CDR3: TGTGCCAGCTCACCGCCCAGACAGGGTGCAGAAGCTTTCTTT.